The clone carrying this T cell receptor beta chain was recorded a few times. The source of the sample is a study of blood T cell repertoires in COVID-19. Turning to the study itself: The United States, Italy and Spain supplied acute and convalescent COVID-19 samples. Sources were T cells, B-cell-depleted T cells, or PBMCs; the material itself was cDNA or gDNA.

Authors' processing steps: Nucleated cell number was recorded as an estimate derived from reference gene primer amplification. Clones were sequenced by immunoSEQ multiplex PCR, and TCRdb holds only the in-frame ones, with some missing. V, J and clone size reflect that table, while D and trimming were determined from the DNA. Of about 120,000 clones in the sample, roughly 80% are singletons; the top ten hold around 9.3%. CDR1 is ENHRY and CDR2 is SYGVKD in the germline V gene. The CDR3 loop spans 14 amino acids. V trimming: 3 bases; J trimming: 4 bases; junction bases outside the gene matches: 1. This clonotype was obtained from a human donor in a cohort sampled during active COVID-19. The sequenced material came from peripheral blood. This chain uses TRBV10-3 with TRBJ2-5; TRBD2 agrees at 11 bases. The CDR3 DNA sequence: TGTGCCATCAGTGACCTAGCGGGAGGAGAGACCCAGTACTTC. This sequence encodes CAISDLAGGETQYF.